A selection of T cell receptor beta chains follows, all from one sample in a study of CD8+CD57+ T cells in acquired aplastic anemia. TCRdb re-called the reads with MiXCR, one entry per CDR3 protein. This sample has hundreds of thousands of distinct CDR3 sequences, with roughly 34% found just once. Sequenced material: sorted CD4+, CD8+, or CD8+CD57+ T cells (not recorded which) from PBMCs. The receptors derive from a human donor with aplastic anemia. The CDR3 runs from the conserved cysteine through the conserved F or W. A D gene is named only where the DNA matches it firmly. Clone size appears in some rows only: once, few, many, or a class for an expanded clone.

J gene,clone size,V gene,D gene,CDR3 protein,CDR3 DNA
TRBJ2-3,NA,TRBV9,TRBD2,CASSLGLAGEGSTDTQYF,TGTGCCAGCAGCCTTGGGCTAGCGGGGGAGGGAAGCACAGATACGCAGTATTTT
TRBJ2-7,many,TRBV20-1,NA,CSASTGIFSYEQYF,TGCAGTGCTAGTACAGGGATCTTCAGCTACGAGCAGTACTTC
TRBJ1-6,NA,TRBV6-1,NA,CASSPGTNAGPLHF,TGTGCCAGCAGTCCCGGGACCAATGCCGGACCCCTCCACTTT
TRBJ2-1,NA,TRBV2,NA,CASSFDVNEQFF,TGTGCCAGCAGCTTCGATGTAAATGAGCAGTTCTTC
TRBJ2-5,many,TRBV10-3,TRBD1,CAIRALTGDQETQYF,TGTGCCATCAGGGCACTGACAGGGGACCAAGAGACCCAGTACTTC
TRBJ2-1,few,TRBV19,NA,CASSMELAFNEQFF,TGTGCCAGTAGTATGGAGCTAGCGTTCAATGAGCAGTTCTTC
TRBJ1-2,NA,TRBV29-1,TRBD1,CSVERGQGHTF,TGCAGCGTTGAAAGGGGACAGGGCCACACCTTC
TRBJ2-7,many,TRBV20-1,NA,CSARDEGLEQYF,TGCAGTGCTAGAGATGAGGGTCTCGAGCAGTACTTC
TRBJ1-2,NA,TRBV12-3/TRBV12-4,TRBD1,CASSPPQLQGAHYGYTF,TGTGCCAGCAGCCCCCCCCAACTACAGGGGGCCCACTATGGCTACACCTTC
TRBJ1-6,once,TRBV4-2,TRBD1,CASSQDLTGVRSPLHF,TGTGCCAGCAGCCAAGATCTGACAGGGGTTAGGTCACCCCTCCACTTT
TRBJ1-2,NA,TRBV7-2,TRBD1,CASSLVLGTGGGYTF,TGTGCCAGCAGCTTAGTTTTAGGGACAGGGGGCGGCTACACCTTC
TRBJ2-2,NA,TRBV20-1,NA,CSASWQGNTGELSF,TGCAGTGCTAGTTGGCAGGGGAACACCGGGGAGCTGTCTTTT
TRBJ1-6,many,TRBV2,TRBD1,CASNTGRDRGPRGSPLHF,TGTGCCAGCAACACAGGGAGGGACAGGGGGCCGCGGGGTTCACCCCTCCACTTT
TRBJ1-5,many,TRBV5-8,NA,CASSLGQIDMPQHF,TGTGCCAGCAGCTTGGGGCAGATCGATATGCCCCAGCATTTT
TRBJ1-4,NA,TRBV6-5,NA,CASSYAGSEKLFF,TGTGCCAGCAGTTACGCAGGCTCTGAAAAACTGTTTTTT
TRBJ1-1,NA,TRBV10-2,NA,CASSLAGLVEAFF,TGCGCCAGCAGCTTGGCAGGGCTCGTTGAAGCTTTCTTT